Following are 2 T cell receptor beta chains from one sample sequenced in a study of cytomegalovirus exposure and HLA in healthy donors. 13 Jbeta primers and 60 Vbeta primers were used for the PCR. The data were produced by immunoSEQ multiplex PCR, yet TCRdb's version contains in-frame clones alone and is incomplete. The table has more than 95,000 clones, 81% seen once. The sample consisted of PBMCs. These receptor sequences come from a woman under 40 in good health and CMV-seronegative.

The rearrangement links TRBV9 to TRBJ2-1; 13 nucleotides align to TRBD2. CDR3 length: 18 residues. With 3 bases clipped from V and 4 bases from J, the junction kept 10 bases outside the gene matches. CDR1 is SGDLS and CDR2 is YYNGEE in the germline V gene. CDR3 sequence reads: CASSATSGRSSSYNEQFF. CDR3 nucleotides: TGTGCCAGCAGCGCGACTAGCGGGAGGTCCAGTAGTTACAATGAGCAGTTCTTC.

The V and J genes are TRBV20-1 and TRBJ1-1, with unresolved D. The CDR3 is 11 amino acids. CDR1 DFQATT and CDR2 SNEGSKA come from the germline V gene (reference sequence). Trimming removed 5 bases at V and 2 bases at J, with 6 bases between. CDR3 DNA: TGCAGTGCTCCCTTTAACACTGAAGCTTTCTTT. Translation gives CSAPFNTEAFF.